This record covers a single TCR beta chain. The antigen is not known. Germline V gene data show CDR1 as SGHNT and CDR2 as YENEEA. V shed 5 bases, J shed 5 bases, and the junction held 4 bases outside the gene matches. The CDR3 has 13 residues. This sample is drawn from a study of T cells in pancreatic ductal adenocarcinoma. Regarding the study as a whole: Blood had more productive templates and roughly 8-fold more unique clonotypes than tumor. Enrichment of CD45RO+ effector over naive T cells in tumors may bias clonality.

No neoadjuvant therapy was given to the selected pancreatic ductal adenocarcinoma patients before their surgery. The method was immunoSEQ multiplex PCR; TCRdb's version includes in-frame clones alone and lacks a portion of them. Of about 97,000 clones in the sample, nearly 95% are singletons; the top ten hold less than 4%. The TCR comes from a human donor with pancreatic ductal adenocarcinoma. The sample was PBMCs. J is TRBJ2-5 and V is TRBV11-3; TRBD1 matches at 8 bases. CDR3 protein: CASSLRGLETQYF. The CDR3 DNA follows: TGTGCCAGCAGCCTCAGGGGGCTGGAGACCCAGTACTTC.